This T cell receptor beta chain is drawn from a study of OX40 agonist ivuxolimab in advanced cancers. Points from the study as a whole: At 0.1 to 3.0 mg/kg and by week 6, CD4+ and CD8+ T cells in the blood had expanded clonally. The investigators did not determine what antigen specificity the expanded peripheral T cells had.

V lost 5 bases to trimming and J lost 6 bases, with 8 bases between them. Germline CDR1 reads MNHEY; CDR2 reads SMNVEV (reference sequence). The CDR3 totals 11 residues. About this clone: As yet, its antigen is unknown.

Patients were ineligible given autoimmune disease history or systemic immunosuppression. Samples were taken at baseline and on day 1 of cycles 4 and 7. The assay was immunoSEQ multiplex PCR, and TCRdb's table has in-frame clones only and misses some. This table has just over 35,000 clones, 84% appearing once. Sequencing used CD4+ or CD8+ T cells sorted from blood, obtained in a trial of the OX40 agonist ivuxolimab. This clonotype was obtained from an adult with an advanced solid tumor such as melanoma, head and neck, liver or kidney cancer. V and J are TRBV27 and TRBJ2-7; D is perhaps TRBD2 (6 bases). CDR3 nucleotides: TGTGCCAGCAGTCATAGCGGCGAGCAGTACTTC. The encoded protein is CASSHSGEQYF.